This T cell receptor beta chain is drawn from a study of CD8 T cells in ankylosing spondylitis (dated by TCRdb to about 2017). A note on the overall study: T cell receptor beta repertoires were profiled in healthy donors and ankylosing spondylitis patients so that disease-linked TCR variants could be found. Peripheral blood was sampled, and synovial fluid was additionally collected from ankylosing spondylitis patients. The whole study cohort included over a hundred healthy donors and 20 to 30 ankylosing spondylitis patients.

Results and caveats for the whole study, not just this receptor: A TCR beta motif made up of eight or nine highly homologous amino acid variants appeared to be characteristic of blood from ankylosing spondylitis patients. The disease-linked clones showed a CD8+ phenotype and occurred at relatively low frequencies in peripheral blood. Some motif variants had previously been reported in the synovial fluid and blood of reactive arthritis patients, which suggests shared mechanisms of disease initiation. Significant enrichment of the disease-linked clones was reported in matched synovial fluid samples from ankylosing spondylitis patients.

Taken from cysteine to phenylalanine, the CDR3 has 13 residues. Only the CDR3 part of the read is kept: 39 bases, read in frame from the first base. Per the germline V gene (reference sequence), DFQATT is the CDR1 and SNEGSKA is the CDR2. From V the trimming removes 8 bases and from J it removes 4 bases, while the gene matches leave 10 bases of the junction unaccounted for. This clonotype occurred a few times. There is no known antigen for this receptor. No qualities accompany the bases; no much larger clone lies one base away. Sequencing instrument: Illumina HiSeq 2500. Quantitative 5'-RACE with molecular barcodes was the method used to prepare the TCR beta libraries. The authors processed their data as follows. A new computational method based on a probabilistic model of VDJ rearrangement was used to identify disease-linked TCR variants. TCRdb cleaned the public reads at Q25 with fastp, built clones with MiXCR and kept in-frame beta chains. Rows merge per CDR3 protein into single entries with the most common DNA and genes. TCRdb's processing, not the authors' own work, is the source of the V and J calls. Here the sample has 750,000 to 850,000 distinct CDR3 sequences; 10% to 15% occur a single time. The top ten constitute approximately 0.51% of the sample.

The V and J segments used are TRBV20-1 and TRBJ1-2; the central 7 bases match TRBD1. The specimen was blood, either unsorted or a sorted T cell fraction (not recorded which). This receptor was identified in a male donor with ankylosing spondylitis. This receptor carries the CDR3 CSSQTGITYGYTF. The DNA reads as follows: TGCAGTTCACAGACAGGGATCACCTATGGCTACACCTTC.